This record looks at one TCR beta chain sequence and its context. What it recognizes is unknown. The data are from a study of cytomegalovirus exposure and HLA in healthy donors. Germline lookup yields CDR1 SGHNT and CDR2 YYREEE (reference sequence). The CDR3 is 13 amino acids. Trimming removed 1 base at V and 4 bases at J, with 8 bases between. Profiling relied on immunoSEQ multiplex PCR, and the TCRdb table lists in-frame clones only, not all of them. The sample holds roughly 71,000 clones; less than 95% are singletons and the top ten take 0.6% to 0.8%. Study-level results: Many donors carried some public TCRs, although rarity characterized most TCR sequences. Published work reported that the classifier diagnosed cytomegalovirus status with high specificity and sensitivity. Listed as cytomegalovirus-associated were 150 or so TCR beta chains.

This sequence was found in a woman younger than 35 in good health and CMV-seronegative. The V gene is TRBV5-4, the J gene TRBJ1-1; the D is unclear. Material: PBMCs. The DNA for the CDR3 is TGTGCCAGCAGCTTGTCCAGAGGCACTGAAGCTTTCTTT. This codes for CASSLSRGTEAFF.